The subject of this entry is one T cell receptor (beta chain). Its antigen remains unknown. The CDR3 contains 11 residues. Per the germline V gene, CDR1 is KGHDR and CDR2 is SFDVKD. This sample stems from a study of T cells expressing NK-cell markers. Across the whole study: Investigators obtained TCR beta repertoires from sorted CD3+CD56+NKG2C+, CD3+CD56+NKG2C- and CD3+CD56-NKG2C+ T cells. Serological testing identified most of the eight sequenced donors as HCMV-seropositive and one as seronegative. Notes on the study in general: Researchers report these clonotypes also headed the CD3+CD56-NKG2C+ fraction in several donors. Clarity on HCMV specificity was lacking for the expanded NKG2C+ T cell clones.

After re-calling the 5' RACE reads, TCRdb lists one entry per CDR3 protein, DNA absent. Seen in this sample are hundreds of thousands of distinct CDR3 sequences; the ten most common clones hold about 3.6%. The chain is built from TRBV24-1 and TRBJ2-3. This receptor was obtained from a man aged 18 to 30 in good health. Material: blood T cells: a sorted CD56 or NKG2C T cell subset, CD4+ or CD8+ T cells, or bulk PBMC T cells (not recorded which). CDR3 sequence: CATSEFFTQYF.